This T cell receptor (beta chain) was identified in a study of cytomegalovirus exposure and HLA in healthy donors. Study summary: HLA-typed donors were the source of some 85 million unique TCRs, which an early data release held.

Donors consisted of healthy bone marrow donors. Study conclusions and caveats: In a later analysis, parvovirus B19, influenza, CMV and Epstein-Barr virus appeared linked to several top co-occurrence clusters. Across HLA loci, a later analysis found differing TCR association rates, with DRB1 most and HLA-C fewest.

Germline V lookup: CDR1 WNHNN, CDR2 SYGVQD (reference sequence). V lost 3 bases to trimming and J lost 8 bases; unmatched junction nucleotides: 6. The length of the CDR3 is 14 residues. This PCR relied on a set of 60 Vbeta primers and 13 Jbeta primers. The assay was immunoSEQ multiplex PCR, and TCRdb's table has in-frame clones only and misses some. The table lists 150,000 to 200,000 clones, around 80% of them singletons. This clone has just a few counts. The antigen is not known. The sample comprised PBMCs. The chain carries TRBV10-1 and TRBJ2-1; 8 bases fit TRBD2. This TCR derives from a woman between 25 and 40 years old in good health and CMV-seropositive. CDR3 residues: CASSDAGGEDEQFF. CDR3 coding DNA: TGCGCCAGCAGTGACGCGGGGGGTGAGGATGAGCAGTTCTTC.